This T cell receptor beta chain was identified in a study of control samples from healthy donors and cancer patients. This CDR3 is 16 amino acids long. V lost 7 bases to trimming and J lost 8 bases, with 24 bases between them. Germline V gene lookup returns CDR1 MDHEN and CDR2 SYDVKM. This table comes from immunoSEQ multiplex PCR, and its TCRdb copy is limited to in-frame clones, with some not included. The repertoire includes 150,000 or so clones, approximately 92% of them detected once, and over 3.5% sits in the top ten. Sequencing was performed on blood. The chain joins TRBV28 to TRBJ2-1; D remains ambiguous. This receptor was obtained from a woman aged 55-70 years in good health. The CDR3 is CASTTPGSHYNYEQFF. The CDR3 region has the DNA TGTGCCAGCACCACCCCGGGTTCCCATTACAACTATGAGCAGTTCTTC.